The sequence of this TCR beta chain was determined in a study of early T cells in non-severe SARS-CoV-2 infection. Study observations and caveats: Clonotype matching in VDJdb favored anti-spike CD8 responses and did not capture private and CD4 specificities.

Separate cDNA molecules each had unique molecular identifiers attached to them. In TCRdb, the 5' RACE reads were re-called with MiXCR into one record per CDR3 protein. The sample has 45,000 to 55,000 distinct CDR3 sequences, about 6.3% seen once. Remarks on this clonotype: Its matching antigen is unknown.

The receptor's source is an adult who was a healthcare worker with PCR-confirmed SARS-CoV-2 infection or an uninfected control (not recorded which). The sample consisted of whole blood, taken at baseline.

The CDR3 coding sequence is TGTGCCAGCTCACCATCTCGGGGGGTCACAGATACGCAGTATTTT. This codes for CASSPSRGVTDTQYF. The rearrangement uses TRBV18 and TRBJ2-3; 7 bases agree with TRBD2. The V segment lost 2 bases and the J segment 2 bases; nucleotides outside the gene matches: 4. The CDR3 consists of 15 residues. From germline, CDR1 is KGHSH and CDR2 LQKENI.